This T cell receptor beta chain was recorded in a study of blood T cell repertoires in COVID-19. As for the study in general: Acute-phase and convalescent COVID-19 samples originated in the United States, Italy and Spain. The cDNA or gDNA used as material had been derived from T cells, B-cell-depleted T cells, or PBMCs.

The trim removed 4 bases at V and 6 bases at J, leaving 13 bases unmatched. This CDR3 is 18 amino acids long. Germline CDR1 and CDR2: MDHEN and SYDVKM. Donors in Cohort 3 who had recovered were those with two negative PCRs, healthcare professional clearance, or resolution of their symptoms. Original processing notes: Cell counts per sample came from amplifying reference gene primers. The method was immunoSEQ multiplex PCR; TCRdb's version includes in-frame clones alone and lacks a portion of them. D and trimming come from the DNA, and the V and J calls and clone size come from that table. Found here are a few hundred thousand clones, 84% of them singletons; the top ten hold 6.8%.

The chain links TRBV28 to TRBJ2-3; 13 bases are shared with TRBD2. The receptor was derived from a woman between 35 and 50 years old who had recovered from COVID-19. Sequencing was performed on PBMCs or T cells enriched from blood (not recorded which). CDR3 nucleotide sequence: TGTGCCAGCAGTTCCCCCCTAGGACTAGCGGGAGAGGCGGATACGCAGTATTTT. Translated: CASSSPLGLAGEADTQYF.